This T cell receptor (beta chain) is from a study of shared clonotypes between healthy human individuals. Germline CDR1 SGHAT, CDR2 FQNNGV. This CDR3 spans 19 amino acids. The ends lost 2 bases at V and 5 bases at J; junction bases unmatched: 20. In regard to this clone: Its antigen is unknown.

General study findings and limits: Sampling was confined to blood; repertoires within tissues likely differ. Some clonotypes were shared by all four sorted-subset donors, while others were not shared. The non-shared ones had lower generation probabilities than the shared ones.

Sequencing used immunoSEQ multiplex PCR; TCRdb keeps in-frame clones, though not all of them. The sample has over 150,000 clones, over 50% seen once. This chain joins TRBV11-2 and TRBJ1-2; 7 nucleotides agree with TRBD1. Sequencing was performed on memory CD4+ T cells sorted from blood. The subset was: CD45RA-negative fraction. The TCR was taken from a man in his thirties or forties in good health. The CDR3, as DNA: TGTGCCAGCAGCTTAACCCCCGGGACAGTCCTAACATTCCCTTATGGCTACACCTTC. This encodes CASSLTPGTVLTFPYGYTF.